Given below is one T cell receptor (beta chain) in context. The CDR3 is 15 residues long. CDR1 and CDR2 (germline): SEHNR, FQNEAQ (reference sequence). V gave up 2 bases and J gave up 4 bases, with 13 bases separating them. These data originate in a study of control samples from healthy donors and cancer patients. Clones were read by immunoSEQ multiplex PCR, and TCRdb kept only the in-frame ones, dropping some. Seen here are some 140,000 clones, roughly 94% observed once, and the top ten hold 5% to 6.5%. The material sequenced was blood. The source of this sequence is a man aged 40-49 years in good health. The gene calls are TRBV7-9 and TRBJ2-3; D is possibly TRBD2 (6 bases). The CDR3 protein is CASSLSKKRADTQYF. CDR3 nucleotides: TGTGCCAGCAGCTTATCAAAGAAGCGGGCAGATACGCAGTATTTT.